This is a list of T cell receptor beta chains from one sample in a study of blood T cell repertoires in COVID-19. The repertoire was sequenced with immunoSEQ multiplex PCR; TCRdb's copy has only in-frame clones and lacks some. The table has 150,000 or so clones, about 90% seen once. Sequences were obtained from PBMCs or T cells enriched from blood (not recorded which). Source of these receptors: a woman aged 35 to 49 who had been exposed to COVID-19. The CDR3 runs from the conserved cysteine through the conserved F or W. A D gene is named only where the DNA matches it firmly. Some rows mark clone size as missing; the rest say once, few, many or name a class of expanded clone.

>once|.|TRBJ1-1|15|TRBV9
TGTGCCAGCAGCGTAGTGGAGGGTCGAGGCACTGAAGCTTTCTTT
CASSVVEGRGTEAFF
>few|TRBD1|TRBJ2-2|13|TRBV5-1
TGCGCCAGCAGCCGACAGGGGACCGGGGAGCTGTTTTTT
CASSRQGTGELFF
>.|.|TRBJ1-2|14|TRBV11-2
TGTGCCAGCAGCTTACTTCACTCTAACTATGGCTACACCTTC
CASSLLHSNYGYTF
>.|.|TRBJ2-7|15|TRBV21-1
TGTGCCAGCAGCAAGTTGGGGCAGGCATCTTACGAGCAGTACTTC
CASSKLGQASYEQYF
>.|TRBD2|TRBJ2-7|12|TRBV10-3
TGTGCCATCAGTGGGACTAGCTACGAGCAGTACTTC
CAISGTSYEQYF
>.|.|TRBJ1-3|11|TRBV29-1
TGCAGCGCCCGGGCTGGAAACACCATATATTTT
CSARAGNTIYF
>.|TRBD2|TRBJ2-3|15|TRBV2
TGTGCCAGCAGCATCGGGACTAGCCGGGCAGATACGCAGTATTTT
CASSIGTSRADTQYF
>.|.|TRBJ2-1|15|TRBV30
TGTGCCTGGAGTGTAAGGTCCAGGGGGAGGAATGAGCAGTTCTTC
CAWSVRSRGRNEQFF
>.|TRBD2|TRBJ2-1|13|TRBV4-1
TGCGCCAGCAGCGGGAGGGACTACAATGAGCAGTTCTTC
CASSGRDYNEQFF
>few|.|TRBJ1-6|15|TRBV27
TGTGCCAGCAGTTCATCCGGGACAAGTAATTCACCCCTCCACTTT
CASSSSGTSNSPLHF
>.|.|TRBJ2-2|17|TRBV7-9
TGTGCCAGCAGCTTAGCGGGAGGACTACTGAACACCGGGGAGCTGTTTTTT
CASSLAGGLLNTGELFF
>.|TRBD1|TRBJ1-1|14|TRBV12-5
TGTGCTAGTGGTTTGGGACAGGGAGCCACTGAAGCTTTCTTT
CASGLGQGATEAFF
>.|.|TRBJ1-2|17|TRBV4-2
TGTGCCAGCAGCCTAATTGGGACACAACTCCCTCTGCGGGGCTACACCTTC
CASSLIGTQLPLRGYTF
>.|.|TRBJ1-1|13|TRBV7-9
TGTGCCAGCAGCGCCTCCACAGGGACTGAAGCTTTCTTT
CASSASTGTEAFF
>.|.|TRBJ2-3|11|TRBV21-1
TGTGCCAGCAGCAGGCTAGATACGCAGTATTTT
CASSRLDTQYF
>.|.|TRBJ1-1|13|TRBV19
TGTGCCAGTAGTATTCCGGGGAACACTGAAGCTTTCTTT
CASSIPGNTEAFF
>once|.|TRBJ1-2|16|TRBV7-8
TGTGCCAGCAGCTTAGGACAGTGGCGGACAAACTATGGCTACACCTTC
CASSLGQWRTNYGYTF
>.|TRBD1|TRBJ2-3|16|TRBV18
TGTGCCAGCTCACGGACAGGGGGGTATAGCACAGATACGCAGTATTTT
CASSRTGGYSTDTQYF
>.|.|TRBJ1-2|14|TRBV4-1
TGCGCCAGCAGCCAAGAAAGCGGGGCTAGAGGCTACACCTTC
CASSQESGARGYTF
>.|TRBD1|TRBJ1-1|14|TRBV6-4
TGTGCCAGCAGTGACTCGGAGGGGGCCACTGAAGCTTTCTTT
CASSDSEGATEAFF
>.|.|TRBJ2-7|15|TRBV6-5
TGTGCCAGCAGGAGGAGCGAGACCTCCTTAGACGAGCAGTACTTC
CASRRSETSLDEQYF
>few|.|TRBJ2-1|15|TRBV28
TGTGCCAGCAGTTTACTGACTAGACGGCCCAATGAGCAGTTCTTC
CASSLLTRRPNEQFF
>.|.|TRBJ2-1|15|TRBV28
TGTGCCAGCAGTTTAAGTGACTCCGGGTACAATGAGCAGTTCTTC
CASSLSDSGYNEQFF
>.|.|TRBJ2-2|16|TRBV5-5
TGTGCCAGCAGCTTGGGATATTGGCAGAACACCGGGGAGCTGTTTTTT
CASSLGYWQNTGELFF
>.|.|TRBJ1-2|12|TRBV12-5
TGTGCTAGTGGTTTAGAGAGACAGGCCCTAACCTTC
CASGLERQALTF
>once|.|TRBJ2-3|15|TRBV3-1/TRBV3-2
TGTGCCAGCAGCCAAGATCTGACGCCTACGGGTACGCAGTATTTT
CASSQDLTPTGTQYF
>.|TRBD1|TRBJ1-2|16|TRBV28
TGTGCCAGCAGTTTATGGAGGGGACAGGGTGGCTATGGCTACACCTTC
CASSLWRGQGGYGYTF
>.|.|TRBJ2-3|15|TRBV9
TGTGCCAGCAGCCCGCGGGACCCTGACACAGATACGCAGTATTTT
CASSPRDPDTDTQYF
>.|.|TRBJ2-3|13|TRBV7-2
TGTGCCAGCAGCTTACAACTGACAGATACGCAGTATTTT
CASSLQLTDTQYF
>.|.|TRBJ1-2|16|TRBV5-1
TGCGCCAGCAGTAGGGAACTAGGGCGGACTAACTATGGCTACACCTTC
CASSRELGRTNYGYTF
>.|.|TRBJ1-3|13|TRBV6-5
TGTGCCAGCAGTCAGATATCTGGAAACACCATATATTTT
CASSQISGNTIYF
>.|TRBD1|TRBJ1-1|12|TRBV2
TGTGCCAGCAATGGACAGGGGACTGAAGCTTTCTTT
CASNGQGTEAFF
>few|TRBD1|TRBJ2-2|14|TRBV29-1
TGCAGCGGTAAAACAGGGGCCGATACCGGGGAGCTGTTTTTT
CSGKTGADTGELFF
>.|.|TRBJ1-6|16|TRBV10-1
TGCGCCAGCAGTGACGGTCCGGGACACTATAATTCACCCCTCCACTTT
CASSDGPGHYNSPLHF
>.|.|TRBJ1-3|15|TRBV19
TGTGCCAGTAACCAAAGAACAGGGTCCGGAAACACCATATATTTT
CASNQRTGSGNTIYF
>.|TRBD2|TRBJ2-1|15|TRBV5-1
TGCGCCAGCAGCTACTCTAGCGGTACTAACAATGAGCAGTTCTTC
CASSYSSGTNNEQFF
>.|TRBD2|TRBJ2-1|15|TRBV7-2
TGTGCCAGCAGCCCCCGAGGACTAGCGGGAGAGGGGCAGTTCTTC
CASSPRGLAGEGQFF
>.|.|TRBJ1-5|13|TRBV18
TGTGCCAGCTCCGTAAAACCAGGTCAGCCCCAGCATTTT
CASSVKPGQPQHF
>.|.|TRBJ2-1|13|TRBV25-1
TGTGCCAGCAGTGAGCAGGGCTACAATGAGCAGTTCTTC
CASSEQGYNEQFF
>.|TRBD2|TRBJ2-1|16|TRBV7-9
TGTGCCAGCAGCTTCCCGGGACTAGCGGGGGGAAACGAGCAGTTCTTC
CASSFPGLAGGNEQFF
>.|.|TRBJ2-5|13|TRBV4-1
TGCGCCAGCAGCCGAACGGGGGAAGAGACCCAGTACTTC
CASSRTGEETQYF
>.|TRBD1|TRBJ1-3|18|TRBV4-2
TGTGCCAGCAGCCAAGATTCTGTGACAGGGGTTTTCGGAAACACCATATATTTT
CASSQDSVTGVFGNTIYF
>.|TRBD1|TRBJ1-1|13|TRBV12-3/TRBV12-4
TGTGCCAGCAGTTTCCGAGACAGGGGGGAAGCTTTCTTT
CASSFRDRGEAFF
>.|TRBD2|TRBJ2-3|15|TRBV6-4
TGTGCCAGCAGTGCCACTAGCGGGGGGGCAGATACGCAGTATTTT
CASSATSGGADTQYF
>few|.|TRBJ2-3|14|TRBV6-5
TGTGCCAGCGGGGGGGCGCTGGGTACAGATACGCAGTATTTT
CASGGALGTDTQYF
>few|TRBD1|TRBJ1-1|20|TRBV9
TGTGCCAGCAGCCGTACCCACCCGTGGGGACAGGGGGCGATGAACACTGAAGCTTTCTTT
CASSRTHPWGQGAMNTEAFF
>.|.|TRBJ2-7|13|TRBV19
TGTGCCAGTAGTCTCGGGAAGATAGGAGACGTGTACTTC
CASSLGKIGDVYF
>.|.|TRBJ2-2|14|TRBV11-2
TGTGCCAGCAGCTTAGATCTGCGAGGCGGGGAGCTGTTTTTT
CASSLDLRGGELFF